This T cell receptor (beta chain) was sequenced during a study of T cell clonotyping in hematopoietic cell transplantation. Study in general: Pretransplant recipient samples were taken after cytoreduction.

Germline CDR1 SNHLY, CDR2 FYNNEI. The CDR3 totals 17 residues. Trimming took off 6 bases at V and 1 base at J, with 20 bases between the two ends. General study results and limits: After transplant, recipient diversity fell while pathologically expanded clonotypes grew through day 180. Broader posttransplant TCR repertoire diversity was predicted by graft donor and pretransplant recipient Inverse Simpson Index values.

A word on this clone: Its target is unknown.

Time point reported: recipient sample about 28 days before transplant, after cytoreduction. Blood collection times were about day -28 and days 30, 100, 180 posttransplant. Method: immunoSEQ multiplex PCR; TCRdb's copy keeps in-frame clones and lacks some. Altogether approximately 28,000 clones are present, roughly 84% being singletons, with the ten largest covering approximately 25%. The chain couples TRBV2 to TRBJ2-3, with D unclear. The sample in question was peripheral blood mononuclear cells, obtained before stem cell transplant. The origin of this receptor is a woman in her sixties with acute myeloid leukemia. Some clones in this sample may be carry-over from other donors' samples. DNA for the CDR3: TGTGCCAGCAGCGCATGGAATCCTCAGGCCGGCACAGATACGCAGTATTTT. Encoded protein: CASSAWNPQAGTDTQYF.